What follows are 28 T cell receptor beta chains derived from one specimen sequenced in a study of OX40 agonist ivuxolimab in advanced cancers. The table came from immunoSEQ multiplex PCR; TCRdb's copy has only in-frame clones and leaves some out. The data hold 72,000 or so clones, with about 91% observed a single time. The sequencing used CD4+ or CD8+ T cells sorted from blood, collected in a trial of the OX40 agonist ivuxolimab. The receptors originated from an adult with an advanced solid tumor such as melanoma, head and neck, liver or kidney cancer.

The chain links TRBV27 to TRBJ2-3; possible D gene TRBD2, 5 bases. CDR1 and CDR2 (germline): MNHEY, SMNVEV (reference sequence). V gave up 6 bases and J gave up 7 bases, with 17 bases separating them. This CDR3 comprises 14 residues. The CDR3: CASRIGWERNTQYF. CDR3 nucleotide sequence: TGTGCCAGCAGAATAGGGTGGGAGAGGAATACGCAGTATTTT.

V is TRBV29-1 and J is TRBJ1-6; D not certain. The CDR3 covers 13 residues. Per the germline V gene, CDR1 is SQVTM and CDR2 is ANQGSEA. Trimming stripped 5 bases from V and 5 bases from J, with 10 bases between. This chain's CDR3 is CSVSDTHNSPLHF. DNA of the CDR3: TGCAGCGTTTCCGACACCCATAATTCACCCCTCCACTTT.

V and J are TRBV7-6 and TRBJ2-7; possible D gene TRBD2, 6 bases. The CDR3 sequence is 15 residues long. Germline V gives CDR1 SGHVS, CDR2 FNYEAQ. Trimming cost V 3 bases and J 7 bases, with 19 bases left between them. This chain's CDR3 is CASSFYAQGRGEQYF. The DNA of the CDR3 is TGTGCCAGCAGCTTCTATGCGCAGGGACGGGGGGAGCAGTACTTC.

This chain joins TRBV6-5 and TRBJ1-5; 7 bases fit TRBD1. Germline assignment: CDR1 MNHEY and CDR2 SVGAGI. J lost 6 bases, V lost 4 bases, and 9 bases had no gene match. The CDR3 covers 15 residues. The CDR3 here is CASSSETGISQPQHF. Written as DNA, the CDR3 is TGTGCCAGCAGTTCAGAGACAGGGATCAGTCAGCCCCAGCATTTT.

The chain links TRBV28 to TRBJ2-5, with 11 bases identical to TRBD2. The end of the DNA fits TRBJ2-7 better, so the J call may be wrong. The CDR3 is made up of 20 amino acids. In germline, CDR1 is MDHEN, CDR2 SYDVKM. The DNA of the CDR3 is TGTGCCAGCAGCCCATCGTGGCCTCGGGAAACTAGCGGGAGTCGGTACGAGCAGTACTTC. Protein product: CASSPSWPRETSGSRYEQYF.

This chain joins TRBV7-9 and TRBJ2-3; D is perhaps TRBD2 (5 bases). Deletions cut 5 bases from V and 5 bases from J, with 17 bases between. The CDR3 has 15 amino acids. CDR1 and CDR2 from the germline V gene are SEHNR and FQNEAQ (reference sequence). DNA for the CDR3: TGTGCCAGCAGCCGATTCTGGCCAGAGGGAGATACGCAGTATTTT. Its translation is CASSRFWPEGDTQYF.

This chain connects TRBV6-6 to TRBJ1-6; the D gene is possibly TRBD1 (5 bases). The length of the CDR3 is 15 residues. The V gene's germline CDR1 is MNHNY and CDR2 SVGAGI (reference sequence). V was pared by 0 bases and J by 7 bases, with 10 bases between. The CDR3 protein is CASSYSRGPNSPLHF. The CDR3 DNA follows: TGTGCCAGCAGTTACTCACGGGGACCCAATTCACCCCTCCACTTT.

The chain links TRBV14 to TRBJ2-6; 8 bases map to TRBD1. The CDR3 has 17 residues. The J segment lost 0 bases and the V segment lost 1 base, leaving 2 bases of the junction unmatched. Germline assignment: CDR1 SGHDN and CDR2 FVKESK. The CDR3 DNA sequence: TGTGCCAGCAGCCAAGCAGGGGGCTTCTCTGGGGCCAACGTCCTGACTTTC. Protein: CASSQAGGFSGANVLTF.

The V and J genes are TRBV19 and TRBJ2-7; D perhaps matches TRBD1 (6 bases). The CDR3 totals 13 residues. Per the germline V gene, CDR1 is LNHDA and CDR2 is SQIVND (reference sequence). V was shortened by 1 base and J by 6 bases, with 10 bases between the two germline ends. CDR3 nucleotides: TGTGCCAGTAGTATAGGCAGGGGCTCCGAGCAGTACTTC. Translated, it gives CASSIGRGSEQYF.

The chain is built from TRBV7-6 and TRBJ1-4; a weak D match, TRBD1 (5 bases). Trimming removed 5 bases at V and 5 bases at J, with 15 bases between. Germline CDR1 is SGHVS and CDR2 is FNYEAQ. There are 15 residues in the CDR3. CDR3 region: CASSPTTAGNEKLFF. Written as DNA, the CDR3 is TGTGCCAGCAGCCCTACGACAGCCGGGAATGAAAAACTGTTTTTT.

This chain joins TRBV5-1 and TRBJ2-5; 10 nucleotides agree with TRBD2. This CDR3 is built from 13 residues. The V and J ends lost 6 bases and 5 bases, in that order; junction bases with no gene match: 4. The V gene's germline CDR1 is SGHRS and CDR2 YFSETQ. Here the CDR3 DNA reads TGCGCCAGCACAGCGGGAGGGGGTGAGACCCAGTACTTC. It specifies CASTAGGGETQYF.

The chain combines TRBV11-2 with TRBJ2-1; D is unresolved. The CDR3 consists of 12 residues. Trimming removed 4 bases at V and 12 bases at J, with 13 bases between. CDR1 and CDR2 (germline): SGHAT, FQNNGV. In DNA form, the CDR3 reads TGTGCCAGCAGCTCCTACTACATAGGGCAGTTCTTC. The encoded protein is CASSSYYIGQFF.

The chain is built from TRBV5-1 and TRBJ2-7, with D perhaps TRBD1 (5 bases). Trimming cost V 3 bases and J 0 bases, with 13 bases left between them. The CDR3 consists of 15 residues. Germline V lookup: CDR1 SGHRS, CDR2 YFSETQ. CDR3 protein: CASSWGAGSSYEQYF. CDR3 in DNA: TGCGCCAGCAGCTGGGGCGCCGGGTCCTCCTACGAGCAGTACTTC.

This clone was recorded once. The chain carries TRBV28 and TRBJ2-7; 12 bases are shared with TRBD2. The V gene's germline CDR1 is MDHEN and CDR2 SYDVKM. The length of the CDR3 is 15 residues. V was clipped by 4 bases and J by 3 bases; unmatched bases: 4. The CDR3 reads CASSSLAGGVYEQYF. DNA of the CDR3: TGTGCCAGCAGTTCTCTAGCGGGAGGGGTCTACGAGCAGTACTTC.

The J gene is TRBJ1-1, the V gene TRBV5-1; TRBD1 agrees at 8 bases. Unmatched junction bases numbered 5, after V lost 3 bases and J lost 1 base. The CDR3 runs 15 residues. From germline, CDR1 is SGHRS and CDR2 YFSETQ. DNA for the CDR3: TGCGCCAGCAGCTCTGACAGGGGCGAGAACACTGAAGCTTTCTTT. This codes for CASSSDRGENTEAFF.

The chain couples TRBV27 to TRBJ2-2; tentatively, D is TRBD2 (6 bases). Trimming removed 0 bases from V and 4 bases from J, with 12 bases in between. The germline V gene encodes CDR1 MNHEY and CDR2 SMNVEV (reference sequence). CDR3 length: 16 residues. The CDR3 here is CASSLSGYGGTGELFF. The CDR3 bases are TGTGCCAGCAGTTTATCGGGGTACGGGGGCACCGGGGAGCTGTTTTTT.

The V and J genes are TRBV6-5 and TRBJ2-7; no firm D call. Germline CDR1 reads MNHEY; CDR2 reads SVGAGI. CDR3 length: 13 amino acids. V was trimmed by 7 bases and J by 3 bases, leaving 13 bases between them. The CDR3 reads CASTSPGYYEQYF. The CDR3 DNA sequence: TGTGCCAGCACCTCCCCAGGTTACTACGAGCAGTACTTC.

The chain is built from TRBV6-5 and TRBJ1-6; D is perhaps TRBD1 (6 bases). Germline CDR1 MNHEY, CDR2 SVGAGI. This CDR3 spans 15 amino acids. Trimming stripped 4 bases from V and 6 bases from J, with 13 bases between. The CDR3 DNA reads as TGTGCCAGCAGTTCCGGACAGTTTTTTAATTCACCCCTCCACTTT. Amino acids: CASSSGQFFNSPLHF.

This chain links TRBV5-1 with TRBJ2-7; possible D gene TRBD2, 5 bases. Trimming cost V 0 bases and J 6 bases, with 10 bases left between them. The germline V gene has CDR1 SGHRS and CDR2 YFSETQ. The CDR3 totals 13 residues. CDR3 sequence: CASSLVGGPEQYF. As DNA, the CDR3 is TGCGCCAGCAGCTTGGTAGGAGGACCCGAGCAGTACTTC.

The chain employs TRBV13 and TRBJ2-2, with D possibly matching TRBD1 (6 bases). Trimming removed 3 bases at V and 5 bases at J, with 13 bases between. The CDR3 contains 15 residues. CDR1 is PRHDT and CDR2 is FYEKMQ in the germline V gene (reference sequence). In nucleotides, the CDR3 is TGTGCCAGCAGCTTGGGTACAGGGTGGACCGGGGAGCTGTTTTTT. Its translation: CASSLGTGWTGELFF.

The CDR3 protein is CASSPADSNTEAFF. DNA for the CDR3: TGCGCCAGCAGCCCAGCGGACAGCAACACTGAAGCTTTCTTT. The gene calls are TRBV4-1 and TRBJ1-1; tentatively, D is TRBD1 (6 bases). The CDR3 runs 14 residues. The germline V gene encodes CDR1 MGHRA and CDR2 YSYEKL. V gave up 4 bases and J gave up 2 bases, with 11 bases separating them.

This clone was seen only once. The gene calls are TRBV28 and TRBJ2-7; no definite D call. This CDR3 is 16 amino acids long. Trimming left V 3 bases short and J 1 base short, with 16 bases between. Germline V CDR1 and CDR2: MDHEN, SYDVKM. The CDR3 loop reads CASSLRTGLISYEQYF. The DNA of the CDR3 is TGTGCCAGCAGTTTGAGGACGGGTCTCATATCCTACGAGCAGTACTTC.

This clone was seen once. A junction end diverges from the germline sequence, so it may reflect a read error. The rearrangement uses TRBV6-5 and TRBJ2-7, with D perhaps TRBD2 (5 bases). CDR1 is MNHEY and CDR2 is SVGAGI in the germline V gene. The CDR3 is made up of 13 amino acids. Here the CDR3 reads CAISEGAAYEQYF. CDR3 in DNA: TGTGCCATCAGTGAGGGCGCAGCCTACGAGCAGTACTTC.

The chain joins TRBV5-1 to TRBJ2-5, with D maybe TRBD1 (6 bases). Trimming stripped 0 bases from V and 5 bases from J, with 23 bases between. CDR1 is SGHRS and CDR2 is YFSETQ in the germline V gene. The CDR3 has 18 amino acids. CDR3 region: CASSLAPRTVLTGETQYF. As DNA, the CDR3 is TGCGCCAGCAGCTTGGCCCCCAGGACAGTTCTCACGGGGGAGACCCAGTACTTC.

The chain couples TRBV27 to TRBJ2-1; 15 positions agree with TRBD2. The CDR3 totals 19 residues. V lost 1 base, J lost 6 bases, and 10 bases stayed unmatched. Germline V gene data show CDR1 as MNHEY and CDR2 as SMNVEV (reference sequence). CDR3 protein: CASSLLGLAGGPDVNEQFF. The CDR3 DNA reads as TGTGCCAGCAGTTTATTAGGACTAGCGGGAGGGCCTGATGTCAATGAGCAGTTCTTC.

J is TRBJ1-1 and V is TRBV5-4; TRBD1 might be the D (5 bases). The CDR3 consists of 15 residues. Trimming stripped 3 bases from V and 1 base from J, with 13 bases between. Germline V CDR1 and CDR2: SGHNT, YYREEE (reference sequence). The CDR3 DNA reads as TGTGCCAGCAGCTCAGCCCCGACAGAGAACACTGAAGCTTTCTTT. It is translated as CASSSAPTENTEAFF.

Here the CDR3 reads CASSLNYEQYF. The CDR3 DNA follows: TGCGCCAGCAGCTTAAATTACGAGCAGTACTTC. The chain has TRBV5-1 and TRBJ2-7, with unresolved D. Germline V gene sequence: CDR1 SGHRS, CDR2 YFSETQ. The CDR3 length is 11 residues. V gave up 2 bases and J gave up 4 bases, with 4 bases separating them. The full variable domain, with the rest looked up from reference TRBV5-1 and TRBJ2-7, is KAGVTQTPRYLIKTRGQQVTLSCSPISGHRSVSWYQQTPGQGLQFLFEYFSETQRNKGNFPGRFSGRQFSNSRSEMNVSTLELGDSALYLCASSLNYEQYFGPGTRLTVT.

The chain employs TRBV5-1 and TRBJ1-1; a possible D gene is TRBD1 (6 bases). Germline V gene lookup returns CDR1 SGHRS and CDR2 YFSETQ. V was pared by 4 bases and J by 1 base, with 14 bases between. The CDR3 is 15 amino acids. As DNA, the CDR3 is TGCGCCAGCAGCCTACGGACAGACTCGAACACTGAAGCTTTCTTT. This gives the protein CASSLRTDSNTEAFF.